The rows below give T cell receptor beta chains drawn from one sample of a study of control samples from healthy donors and cancer patients. Assay used: immunoSEQ multiplex PCR; TCRdb lists only in-frame clones, some missing. The sample lists 110,000 or so clones; just under 85% were seen once. The sequencing sample was made of blood. These receptors all come from a man aged 18 to 30 in good health. Each CDR3 is given with its conserved first and last residue. D genes are given only for firm matches. A clone size is listed for some rows: how often the clone was seen (once, few, many), or a class if it is expanded.

.	.	TRBJ1-2	TRBV7-9	TGTGCCAGCAGCTTATCGCAGGATGGCTACACCTTC	CASSLSQDGYTF
.	.	TRBJ1-2	TRBV2	TGTGCCAGTTCTAAGTCCCTAGCTAACTATGGCTACACCTTC	CASSKSLANYGYTF
TRBD2	once	TRBJ2-1	TRBV7-2	TGTGCCAGCAATACGGGACTAGCAAATGAGCAGTTCTTC	CASNTGLANEQFF
TRBD1	.	TRBJ1-5	TRBV25-1	TGTGCCAGCAGTGAAGGGCAGGGGGAATACAATCAGCCCCAGCATTTT	CASSEGQGEYNQPQHF
TRBD2	.	TRBJ2-1	TRBV4-1	TGCGCCAGCAGCCAAGATACGGGGAGGGGTGAGCAGTTCTTC	CASSQDTGRGEQFF
TRBD2	.	TRBJ2-3	TRBV7-8	TGTGCCAGCAGCCCCTCGGTATCCGCGGGGGGGCGCAGGGATACGCAGTATTTT	CASSPSVSAGGRRDTQYF
.	.	TRBJ2-1	TRBV29-1	TGCAGCGTTGAAGACTCGGACAGCTACAATGAGCAGTTCTTC	CSVEDSDSYNEQFF
TRBD1	.	TRBJ2-1	TRBV2	TGTGCCAGCAGCACGGACAGGGGAGCACAAAATGAGCAGTTCTTC	CASSTDRGAQNEQFF
.	.	TRBJ1-1	TRBV9	TGTGCCAGCAGCGTCACAGGGATGAACACTGAAGCTTTCTTT	CASSVTGMNTEAFF
.	.	TRBJ1-6	TRBV19	TGTGCCAGTACCCCTCTAGCAAACGGTTCACCCCTCCACTTT	CASTPLANGSPLHF
.	.	TRBJ2-2	TRBV7-9	TGTGCCAGCAGCTTAGAACAGGGAATCGCCGGGGAGCTGTTTTTT	CASSLEQGIAGELFF
TRBD1	.	TRBJ2-3	TRBV7-9	TGTGCCAGCAGCTTAGGGGGACAGGGGAAGACTGATACGCAGTATTTT	CASSLGGQGKTDTQYF
TRBD1	.	TRBJ2-3	TRBV5-4	TGTGCCAGCAGCTTAGGACAGGGGGCCTTCACCCCAGCAGCTACGCAGTATTTT	CASSLGQGAFTPAATQYF
.	few	TRBJ1-4	TRBV25-1	TGTGCCAGCAGTCGGGGGACGGACGCAACTAATGAAAAACTGTTTTTT	CASSRGTDATNEKLFF
.	.	TRBJ1-2	TRBV4-3	TGCGCCAGCAGCCAAGCGCTCGACAGGCAAGGCTACACCTTC	CASSQALDRQGYTF
TRBD2	.	TRBJ2-1	TRBV7-2	TGTGCCAGCAGCCCCTGGGGACTAGCGGGGGAGAATGAGCAGTTCTTC	CASSPWGLAGENEQFF
.	.	TRBJ1-4	TRBV11-2	TGTGCCAGCAGCCCCTGGACAGCCTATAATGAAAAACTGTTTTTT	CASSPWTAYNEKLFF
.	.	TRBJ1-6	TRBV6-5	TGTGCCAGCAGCTCCTATAATTCACCCCTCCACTTT	CASSSYNSPLHF
TRBD2	.	TRBJ2-2	TRBV11-2	TGTGCCAGCAGCCCCCGAGCCGGGACTAGCGGAACCGGGGAGCTGTTTTTT	CASSPRAGTSGTGELFF
TRBD2	.	TRBJ2-3	TRBV7-2	TGTGCCAGCAGCTCCAGCCTAGCGGTGATCACAGATACGCAGTATTTT	CASSSSLAVITDTQYF
TRBD2	.	TRBJ2-2	TRBV11-1	TGTGCCAGCAGCCCAAGGGGCGGGGGTCTCACCGGGGAGCTGTTTTTT	CASSPRGGGLTGELFF
TRBD2	.	TRBJ2-1	TRBV9	TGTGCCAGCAGCGTCGGGACTAGCAACAATGAGCAGTTCTTC	CASSVGTSNNEQFF
.	.	TRBJ2-1	TRBV7-9	TGTGCCAGCAGCTCCTTGTACAATGAGCAGTTCTTC	CASSSLYNEQFF
.	.	TRBJ2-1	TRBV12-3/TRBV12-4	TGTGCCAGCAGTACACTGTACAATGAGCAGTTCTTC	CASSTLYNEQFF
TRBD1	.	TRBJ1-1	TRBV6-5	TGTGCCAGCAGACCTCAGACAGGGGTGGATTCTGAAGCTTTCTTT	CASRPQTGVDSEAFF
.	.	TRBJ2-1	TRBV6-2/TRBV6-3	TGTGCCAGCAGTTACGGCAGGGGGAGGAATGAGCAGTTCTTC	CASSYGRGRNEQFF
TRBD1	.	TRBJ2-7	TRBV6-5	TGTGCCAGCAGTTTCCGGGACAGAACCTACGAGCAGTACTTC	CASSFRDRTYEQYF
.	.	TRBJ1-2	TRBV27	TGTGCCAGCAGTTTCAATGGCTATGGCTACACCTTC	CASSFNGYGYTF
TRBD1	.	TRBJ1-1	TRBV3-1/TRBV3-2	TGTGCCAGCAGCAGGGGGCGCATTACTGAAGCTTTCTTT	CASSRGRITEAFF
TRBD1	.	TRBJ2-5	TRBV5-4	TGTGCCAGCAGTCACATGCCCGGACAGGGAGGTTCGGGGACCCAGTACTTC	CASSHMPGQGGSGTQYF
TRBD1	.	TRBJ2-6	TRBV28	TGTGCCAGCAGTCCCATGACAGGGGGCTCTGGGGCCAACGTCCTGACTTTC	CASSPMTGGSGANVLTF
.	.	TRBJ2-5	TRBV5-8	TGTGCCAGCAGCTCTTGGGGCCGGGAGACCCAGTACTTC	CASSSWGRETQYF
.	.	TRBJ2-4	TRBV27	TGTGCCAGCAGTTTAAAGGGCGGAAACATTCAGTACTTC	CASSLKGGNIQYF
.	.	TRBJ2-7	TRBV28	TGTGCCAGCAGTTTATTCCAAGTTAAGGGGAACAGCTCCTTC	CASSLFQVKGNSSF
.	few	TRBJ1-6	TRBV4-1	TGCGCCAGCAGCCAAGGTGACTCCTATAATTCACCCCTCCACTTT	CASSQGDSYNSPLHF
.	.	TRBJ2-7	TRBV7-2	TGTGCCAGCAGCCAGCGCGGGGAGCAGTACTTC	CASSQRGEQYF
.	.	TRBJ1-1	TRBV5-4	TGTGCCAGCAGCTTGCCGGGGATGACTGAAGCTTTCTTT	CASSLPGMTEAFF
.	.	TRBJ2-1	TRBV18	TGTGCCAGCGTTCCAGGGAGCTCCTACAATGAGCAGTTCTTC	CASVPGSSYNEQFF
.	.	TRBJ2-3	TRBV9	TGTGCCAGCAGCGTAGACGCGGTTACAGATACGCAGTATTTT	CASSVDAVTDTQYF
.	.	TRBJ1-1	TRBV6-2/TRBV6-3	TGTGCCAGCAGTTACGGGGTGGTGGCTTTCTTT	CASSYGVVAFF
TRBD2	.	TRBJ2-3	TRBV9	TGTGCCAGCAGCGTAGACGCGGGGGGGCCGGCAGATACGCAGTATTTT	CASSVDAGGPADTQYF
TRBD1	.	TRBJ2-2	TRBV30	TGTGCCTGGCGGGACAGGGGGCTCGGGGAGCTGTTTTTT	CAWRDRGLGELFF
TRBD2	.	TRBJ2-2	TRBV9	TGTGCCAGCAGCGTAGGTGGGACTAGCGGGACCGGGGAGCTGTTTTTT	CASSVGGTSGTGELFF
TRBD1	.	TRBJ1-5	TRBV27	TGTGCCAGCAGCTCGGACAGGAGAAATCAGCCCCAGCATTTT	CASSSDRRNQPQHF
.	.	TRBJ2-7	TRBV4-3	TGCGCCAGCAGCCAAGAACTGGGCTCCTACGAGCAGTACTTC	CASSQELGSYEQYF
.	.	TRBJ2-7	TRBV7-2	TGTGCCAGCAGCTTAGGTACCAGCCTTGTCGAGCAGTACTTC	CASSLGTSLVEQYF
.	few	TRBJ2-1	TRBV7-2	TGTGCCAGCAGCCTGACCCCGGGTGAGCAGTTCTTC	CASSLTPGEQFF
TRBD1	once	TRBJ1-2	TRBV18	TGTGCCAGCTCACGGGACAGTACTAACTATGGCTACACCTTC	CASSRDSTNYGYTF
.	.	TRBJ1-2	TRBV21-1	TGTGCCAGCAGCAAAGACCTGAGGACAGGGGGGATTCTATATCGCTATGGCTACACCTTC	CASSKDLRTGGILYRYGYTF
.	once	TRBJ1-4	TRBV6-5	TGTGCCAGCAGCCTTCGGGTGCGTGAAAAACTGTTTTTT	CASSLRVREKLFF
TRBD1	.	TRBJ2-5	TRBV24-1	TGTGCCACCAGTATAACAGGGGGAGGAGAGACCCAGTACTTC	CATSITGGGETQYF